This T cell receptor beta chain was documented in a study of shared clonotypes between healthy human individuals. The repertoire was sequenced with immunoSEQ multiplex PCR; TCRdb's copy has only in-frame clones and lacks some. The sample includes over 800,000 clones, more than 85% of them seen just once. Study observations and caveats: Though the depth was large, rarefaction showed that sorted-subset sequencing was incomplete.

A word on this clone: Its specificity is unknown.

Germline assignment: CDR1 SGHDT and CDR2 YYEEEE. V lost 0 bases, J lost 4 bases, and 8 bases lay in between. The CDR3 runs to 14 residues. In the naive CD8 group, cells lacked CD45RO and were positively selected for CCR7, so terminally differentiated effector memory CD45RA+ cells were left out. The donors were all Caucasian adults (living in Nashville, Tennessee). The specimen was naive CD8+ T cells sorted from blood. The rearrangement links TRBV5-6 to TRBJ1-5; D uncertain. This TCR came from a man aged 25 to 40 in good health. The CDR3 DNA sequence: TGTGCCAGCAGCTTGGGGGTAGGAAATCAGCCCCAGCATTTT. This codes for CASSLGVGNQPQHF.